Below are 16 T cell receptor beta chains sequenced from a single sample in a study of T cells in localized non-small cell lung cancer. Repertoires were generated with immunoSEQ multiplex PCR, while TCRdb's copy carries only in-frame clones and drops some. The table shows 3,000 to 4,000 clones, with 25% to 30% occurring only once. Sample: lung tumor tissue, taken before any cancer treatment. These receptors were taken from a woman aged 35 to 70 with stage I squamous cell lung carcinoma.

This rearrangement joins TRBV11-1 to TRBJ1-3; D call uncertain. CDR1 SGHAT and CDR2 FQDESV come from the germline V gene (reference sequence). V lost 4 bases to trimming and J lost 0 bases, with 7 bases between them. This CDR3 has 14 residues. CDR3 in DNA: TGTGCCAGCAGCTCCCGTCACTCTGGAAACACCATATATTTT. It yields the protein CASSSRHSGNTIYF. The complete variable domain, with remaining parts taken from reference TRBV11-1 and TRBJ1-3, reads EAEVAQSPRYKITEKSQAVAFWCDPISGHATLYWYRQILGQGPELLVQFQDESVVDDSQLPKDRFSAERLKGVDSTLKIQPAELGDSAMYLCASSSRHSGNTIYFGEGSWLTVV.

This rearrangement joins TRBV2 to TRBJ2-3; D is unclear. The V gene lost 6 bases and the J gene lost 3 bases, with 7 bases spanning the gap. Germline assignment: CDR1 SNHLY and CDR2 FYNNEI. The CDR3 extends over 12 amino acids. The CDR3 DNA sequence: TGTGCCAGCAGGTACGGGACAGATACGCAGTATTTT. Protein product: CASRYGTDTQYF.

The CDR3: CASRQGVGHYGYTF. The CDR3 DNA follows: TGTGCCAGTAGGCAGGGGGTCGGTCACTATGGCTACACCTTC. The chain recombines TRBV19 with TRBJ1-2; the match to TRBD1 covers 7 bases. Germline CDR1 is LNHDA and CDR2 is SQIVND (reference sequence). The CDR3 is 14 amino acids. With V trimmed by 6 bases and J by 3 bases, 7 bases remained unmatched.

The chain recombines TRBV28 with TRBJ2-7, with D tentatively TRBD1 (6 bases). In germline, CDR1 is MDHEN, CDR2 SYDVKM. Deletions cut 4 bases from V and 0 bases from J, with 10 bases between. The CDR3 is made up of 14 amino acids. CDR3 sequence reads: CASSSDSSSYEQYF. The DNA of the CDR3 is TGTGCCAGCAGTTCGGACAGCAGCTCCTACGAGCAGTACTTC.

This clone was found once. The rearrangement joins TRBV6-9 to TRBJ2-5; the D is unclear. This CDR3 spans 11 amino acids. Germline-derived CDR1 and CDR2 are MNHGY and SVAAGI. Trimming pared 5 bases from V and 5 bases from J, leaving 6 bases between. CDR3 region: CASSDVETQYF. CDR3 in DNA: TGTGCCAGCAGTGATGTGGAGACCCAGTACTTC.

V and J are TRBV19 and TRBJ2-3; either TRBD1 or TRBD2 may supply D (5 bases each). The CDR3 runs 14 residues. Deletions cut 6 bases from V and 5 bases from J, with 15 bases between. The germline V gene has CDR1 LNHDA and CDR2 SQIVND (reference sequence). CDR3 coding DNA: TGTGCCAGTAGCCCCCGGGGCCGTGGAGATACGCAGTATTTT. Translated: CASSPRGRGDTQYF.

The chain recombines TRBV18 with TRBJ2-7; TRBD1 matches 9 bases. V lost 4 bases and J lost 3; bases outside the gene matches: 1. Germline V gene data show CDR1 as KGHSH and CDR2 as LQKENI. The CDR3 spans 13 residues. The CDR3 reads CASSLGQGYEQYF. The CDR3 region has the DNA TGTGCCAGCTCACTGGGACAGGGCTACGAGCAGTACTTC.

This sequence joins TRBV28 and TRBJ1-5, with a weak D call TRBD1 (5 bases). The CDR3 consists of 15 residues. The germline V gene encodes CDR1 MDHEN and CDR2 SYDVKM. Trimming removed 3 bases from V and 7 bases from J, with 16 bases in between. The CDR3 here is CASSLLGIGGQPQHF. CDR3 in DNA: TGTGCCAGCAGTTTGTTGGGGATCGGGGGGCAGCCCCAGCATTTT.

The rearrangement uses TRBV12-5 and TRBJ1-5, with TRBD1 matching over 8 bases. CDR3 length equals 14 residues. From germline, CDR1 is LGHNT and CDR2 FRNRAP. The CDR3 here is CASSPQGAYQPQHF. DNA for the CDR3: TGTGCCAGCTCTCCTCAGGGGGCTTATCAGCCCCAGCATTTT. The full variable domain, rest sourced from reference TRBV12-5 and TRBJ1-5, is DARVTQTPRHKVTEMGQEVTMRCQPILGHNTVFWYRQTMMQGLELLAYFRNRAPLDDSGMPKDRFSAEMPDATLATLKIQPSEPRDSAVYFCASSPQGAYQPQHFGDGTRLSIL.

The J gene is TRBJ2-3, the V gene TRBV5-1, with 11 bases lining up with TRBD2. Germline CDR1 is SGHRS and CDR2 is YFSETQ. The CDR3 is made up of 15 amino acids. The junction had 3 bases not matched to a gene; V was cut back by 1 base and J by 5 bases. CDR3 nucleotides: TGCGCCAGCAGCTTGACTAGCGGGAGAGTAGATACGCAGTATTTT. It is translated as CASSLTSGRVDTQYF.

The rearrangement uses TRBV6-7 and TRBJ2-6, with D maybe TRBD1 (5 bases). TRBV6-7 is classed as an ORF, of uncertain function. The germline V and J ends were trimmed by 7 bases and 0 bases, with 10 bases remaining between them. The CDR3 runs to 15 residues. The CDR3 sequence: CASTPDSSGANVLTF. In nucleotides, the CDR3 is TGTGCCAGCACCCCCGACAGCTCTGGGGCCAACGTCCTGACTTTC.

This chain links TRBV6-8 with TRBJ2-7; 11 nucleotides align to TRBD2. The CDR3 is made up of 17 amino acids. Trimming at V came to 2 bases and at J to 9 bases, leaving 15 bases not matched to a gene. The germline CDR1 and CDR2 sequences are MNHGY and SAAAGT. The CDR3 DNA follows: TGTGCCAGCAGTTACGGGCCCCCCGGGGTAGCGGGAGGGGTGCAGTACTTC. Translating it yields CASSYGPPGVAGGVQYF.

This chain links TRBV1 with TRBJ2-5; the DNA was not used to check the table's D call, TRBD1. TRBV1 is a pseudogene segment. CDR3 length: 14 amino acids. The CDR3 sequence is CASSQGQAEETQYF. The CDR3 nucleotides are TGCGCCAGCAGCCAGGGACAGGCGGAGGAGACCCAGTACTTC.

This clone has just a few counts. This chain uses TRBV6-8 with TRBJ1-3; the match to TRBD1 covers 7 bases. The V gene end was trimmed by 1 base and the J gene end by 2 bases; junction bases not matched to a gene: 5. This CDR3 comprises 16 residues. Per germline, CDR1 MNHGY and CDR2 SAAAGT. CDR3 in amino acids: CASSYYPTGAGNTIYF. CDR3 coding DNA: TGTGCCAGCAGTTACTATCCCACAGGGGCTGGAAACACCATATATTTT.

This clone was seen only a few times. The chain has TRBV6-8 and TRBJ1-2; 7 bases match TRBD1. CDR1 is MNHGY and CDR2 is SAAAGT in the germline V gene. The V gene end was trimmed by 10 bases and the J gene end by 1 base; junction bases not matched to a gene: 9. The CDR3 loop spans 14 amino acids. This CDR3 is CAISPGTVNYGYTF. In DNA form, the CDR3 reads TGTGCCATCAGCCCCGGGACAGTTAACTATGGCTACACCTTC.

This clone was seen more than once but under ten times. The J gene is TRBJ1-1, the V gene TRBV18; TRBD1 matches 7 bases. This CDR3 has 15 residues. CDR1 is KGHSH and CDR2 is LQKENI in the germline V gene. J was trimmed by 6 bases and V by 6 bases; bases with no gene match: 13. The CDR3, as DNA: TGTGCCAGCTCTTACTTTACAGGGGAGGCATCTGAAGCTTTCTTT. Protein: CASSYFTGEASEAFF.